Reported below is one T cell receptor beta chain. This sample is drawn from a study of blood T cell repertoires in COVID-19. Study information: In each case, the material was cDNA or gDNA derived from T cells, B-cell-depleted T cells, or PBMCs.

CDR3 length equals 15 residues. Germline V lookup: CDR1 MNHEY, CDR2 SMNVEV (reference sequence). The V and J ends lost 6 bases and 5 bases, in that order; junction bases with no gene match: 12. Only in-frame clones appear in the TCRdb table, and some are missing; sequencing was by immunoSEQ multiplex PCR. Of over 150,000 clones in the sample, 80% to 90% were seen once. This receptor was identified in a woman older than 75 with COVID-19, enrolled during active disease. This sequence joins TRBV27 and TRBJ1-2; 7 bases agree with TRBD1. The specimen was peripheral blood. The CDR3 DNA sequence: TGTGCCAGCAGCCCGACGGGACAGTACCTTTATGGCTACACCTTC. Residues: CASSPTGQYLYGYTF.